This T cell receptor beta chain was sequenced during a study of T-cell memory formation after mild COVID-19. For the study at large: The two donors had largely donor-specific TCR clusters.

Trimming took 2 bases from V and 7 from J; bases not matched to a gene: 8. Germline V gene data show CDR1 as SGHVS and CDR2 as FQNEAQ. The CDR3 totals 15 residues. In this sample, this clonotype turned up a few times. The antigen remains undetermined. Regarding the study as a whole: Later expanders leaned CD4+, whereas day 15 to 85 contracting clones were balanced CD4/CD8. The main location of contracting CD4+ clones was CM and EM, and that of contracting CD8+ clones was EMRA.

TCRdb ran MiXCR on the 5' RACE reads and lists one entry per CDR3 protein. Of 150,000 or so distinct CDR3 sequences listed, about 14% are singletons. The chain uses TRBV7-8 and TRBJ2-7, with 10 bases aligning to TRBD2. Input material: PBMCs or a T cell subset sorted from them (not recorded which). The TCR originated in an adult woman who had mild COVID-19 (a few samples of this study predate the infection). Cell type and time point are not known. The CDR3 coding sequence is TGTGCCAGCAGCTTATATGGGATAGCGGGAGGAGAGCAGTACTTC. Protein sequence: CASSLYGIAGGEQYF.